This entry describes one TCR beta chain. Profiling relied on immunoSEQ multiplex PCR, and the TCRdb table lists in-frame clones only, not all of them. The sample consists of roughly 250,000 clones, over 75% of them appearing once. These data come from a study of blood T cell repertoires in COVID-19. Study overall: T cells, B-cell-depleted T cells, or PBMCs provided the cDNA or gDNA that served as material.

Recruits, aged about 18 to 100 years, lived in 20 to 30 US areas. This receptor was taken from a woman between 45 and 60 years old who had recovered from COVID-19. Material: PBMCs or T cells enriched from blood (not recorded which).

This chain's CDR3 is CASSQWDFPVGGARHF. As DNA, the CDR3 is TGTGCCAGCAGCCAATGGGACTTTCCCGTGGGAGGGGCGAGGCATTTT. The chain joins TRBV28 to TRBJ1-5, with a weak D call TRBD1 (5 bases). The CDR3 is 16 amino acids. Trimming pared 6 bases from V and 15 bases from J, leaving 30 bases between. Per the germline V gene, CDR1 is MDHEN and CDR2 is SYDVKM.